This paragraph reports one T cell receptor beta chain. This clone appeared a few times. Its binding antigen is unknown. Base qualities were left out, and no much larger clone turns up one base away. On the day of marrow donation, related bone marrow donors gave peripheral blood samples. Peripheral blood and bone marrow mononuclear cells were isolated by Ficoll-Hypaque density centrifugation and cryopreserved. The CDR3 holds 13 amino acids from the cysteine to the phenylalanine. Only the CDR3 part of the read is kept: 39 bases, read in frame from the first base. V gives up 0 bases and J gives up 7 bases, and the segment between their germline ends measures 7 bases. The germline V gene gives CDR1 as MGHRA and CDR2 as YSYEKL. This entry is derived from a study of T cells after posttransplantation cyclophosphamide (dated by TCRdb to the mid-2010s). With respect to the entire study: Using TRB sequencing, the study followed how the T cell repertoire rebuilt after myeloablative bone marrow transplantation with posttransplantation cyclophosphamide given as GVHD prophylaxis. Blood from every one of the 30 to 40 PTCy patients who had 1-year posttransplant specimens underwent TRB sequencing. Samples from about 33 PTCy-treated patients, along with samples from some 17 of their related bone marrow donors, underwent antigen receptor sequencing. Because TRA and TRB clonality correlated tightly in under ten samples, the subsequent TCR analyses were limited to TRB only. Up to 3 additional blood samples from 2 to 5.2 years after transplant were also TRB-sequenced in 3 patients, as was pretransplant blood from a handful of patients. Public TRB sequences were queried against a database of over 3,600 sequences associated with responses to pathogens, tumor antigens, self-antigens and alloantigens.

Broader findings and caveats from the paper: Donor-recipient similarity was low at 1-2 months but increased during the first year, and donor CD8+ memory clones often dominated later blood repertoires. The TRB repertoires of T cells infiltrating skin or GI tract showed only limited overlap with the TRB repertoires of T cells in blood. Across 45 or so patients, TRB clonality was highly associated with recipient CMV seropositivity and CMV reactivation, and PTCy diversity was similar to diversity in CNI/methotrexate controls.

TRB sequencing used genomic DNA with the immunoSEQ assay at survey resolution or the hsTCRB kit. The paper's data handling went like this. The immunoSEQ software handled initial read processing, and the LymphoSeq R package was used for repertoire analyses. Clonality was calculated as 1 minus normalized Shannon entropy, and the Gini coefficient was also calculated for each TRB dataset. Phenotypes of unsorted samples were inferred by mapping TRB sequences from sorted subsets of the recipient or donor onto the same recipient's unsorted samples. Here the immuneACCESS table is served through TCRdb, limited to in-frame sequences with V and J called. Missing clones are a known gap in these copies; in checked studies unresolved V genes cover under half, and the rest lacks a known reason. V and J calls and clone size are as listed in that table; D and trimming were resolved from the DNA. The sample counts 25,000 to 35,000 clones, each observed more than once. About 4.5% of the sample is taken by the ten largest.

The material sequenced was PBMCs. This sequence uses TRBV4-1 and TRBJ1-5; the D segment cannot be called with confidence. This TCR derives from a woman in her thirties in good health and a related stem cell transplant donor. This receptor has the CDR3 CASSQDLIQPQHF. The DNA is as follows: TGCGCCAGCAGCCAAGATTTAATCCAGCCCCAGCATTTT.